The rows below give T cell receptor beta chains drawn from one sample of a study of long-term antiretroviral therapy in people with HIV. Assay: immunoSEQ multiplex PCR; the TCRdb copy retains only in-frame clones and omits some. The table records over 7,000 clones, about 80% of them present only once. Sequenced here: unsorted PBMCs, sampled 0.1 years after starting antiretroviral therapy. The receptors were sampled from a man between 35 and 55 years old with HIV. Each CDR3 is given with its conserved first and last residue. The D gene is left open where the match is weak. Not all rows give a size; the values are once, few, many and, for expanded clones, a class.

-,TRBJ2-4,TRBD1,TRBV6-1,15,TGTGCCGTCGGGGACAGTACTCTAGCCAAAAACATTCAGTACTTC,CAVGDSTLAKNIQYF
once,TRBJ1-1,-,TRBV9,15,TGTGCCAGCAGCGTAGGGGACGCGCCCAACACTGAAGCTTTCTTT,CASSVGDAPNTEAFF
-,TRBJ1-2,-,TRBV13,17,TGTGCCAGCAGCTTAGGCAGAGGGCAGATCGGGGACTATGGCTACACCTTC,CASSLGRGQIGDYGYTF
-,TRBJ1-1,-,TRBV6-5,14,TGTGCCAGCAGGCCCACAGGGCGGAACACTGAAGCTTTCTTT,CASRPTGRNTEAFF
-,TRBJ2-2,-,TRBV13,15,TGTGCCAGCAGCCCCTACAGTCCCAACACCGGGGAGCTGTTTTTT,CASSPYSPNTGELFF
-,TRBJ2-7,TRBD2,TRBV27,16,TGTGCCAGCAGTTTATCCCGCCCGGGGGGATCCCTCGAGCAGTACTTC,CASSLSRPGGSLEQYF
-,TRBJ2-3,TRBD2,TRBV11-2,16,TGTGCCAGCAGCTTAGGACTAGCGGCTAACACAGATACGCAGTATTTT,CASSLGLAANTDTQYF
-,TRBJ1-4,-,TRBV5-1,13,TGCGCCAGCAGCCGGGCTACTAATGAAAAACTGTTTTTT,CASSRATNEKLFF
-,TRBJ1-6,-,TRBV19,12,TGTGCCAGTAATCAGGGGAGTTCACCCCTCCACTTT,CASNQGSSPLHF
-,TRBJ1-1,-,TRBV6-1,14,TGTGCCAGCAGTTATCGACACGAGAACACTGAAGCTTTCTTT,CASSYRHENTEAFF
-,TRBJ1-3,TRBD1,TRBV27,17,TGTGCCAGCAGTTTACGGGGACAGGGCCCCTCTGGAAACACCATATATTTT,CASSLRGQGPSGNTIYF
-,TRBJ1-6,-,TRBV28,13,TGTGCCAGTACCCTTAAATCTAATTCGGCCCTCCACTTT,CASTLKSNSALHF
-,TRBJ1-2,-,TRBV19,13,TGTGCCAGTAACCTGGGACCGCCGGCTGGCTACACCTTC,CASNLGPPAGYTF
-,TRBJ1-5,-,TRBV4-3,13,TGCGCCAGCAGCCAAGATTTAGGGCAGCCCCAGCATTTT,CASSQDLGQPQHF
-,TRBJ1-6,TRBD1,TRBV4-2,16,TGTGCCAGCAGCCAAGGCCCGGGACAGACGTATCGACCCCTCCACTTT,CASSQGPGQTYRPLHF
-,TRBJ2-7,-,TRBV6-6,10,TGTGCCAGCGGAATCAACGAGCAGTACTTC,CASGINEQYF
-,TRBJ1-1,TRBD1,TRBV10-3,14,TGTGCCATCAGGGCCGACAGGGGTGGCACTGAAGCTTTCTTT,CAIRADRGGTEAFF
-,TRBJ2-3,-,TRBV5-1,16,TGCGCCAGCAGCGTGGCCCCTACCATGGGGACAGATACGCAGTATTTT,CASSVAPTMGTDTQYF
-,TRBJ1-1,-,TRBV7-9,13,TGTGCCAGCAGCTCACAGGGAAACACTGAAGCTTTCTTT,CASSSQGNTEAFF
-,TRBJ1-3,TRBD1,TRBV7-6,16,TGTGCCAGCAGCTTGCAGACAGGGGGCTCTGGAAACACCATATATTTT,CASSLQTGGSGNTIYF
-,TRBJ2-1,-,TRBV15,12,TGTGCCACCAGCAGATCCTACAATGAGCAGTTCTTC,CATSRSYNEQFF
-,TRBJ1-4,-,TRBV11-2,15,TGTGCCAGCAGCTTAGCGGCAACAACTAATGAAAAACTGTTTTTT,CASSLAATTNEKLFF
once,TRBJ1-1,TRBD1,TRBV6-1,12,TGTGCCAGCGACAGGGACTTCACTGAAGCTTTCTTT,CASDRDFTEAFF
-,TRBJ1-3,-,TRBV25-1,13,TGTGCCAGCAGAGGGAGCTCTGGAAACACCATATATTTT,CASRGSSGNTIYF
-,TRBJ2-7,TRBD2,TRBV18,16,TGTGCCAGCTCCCGGACTAGCGGGGCCCAGGGGTACGAGCAGTACTTC,CASSRTSGAQGYEQYF
-,TRBJ1-2,-,TRBV6-5,14,TGTGCCAGCACCCCCACGGGGGAGGGAAAGGGCTACACCTTC,CASTPTGEGKGYTF
-,TRBJ2-7,TRBD1,TRBV6-5,15,TGTGCCAGCAGTTACGGCAGGGACAGGGGCTACGAGCAGTACTTC,CASSYGRDRGYEQYF
-,TRBJ2-7,-,TRBV9,15,TGTGCCAGCAGCGTACTGGGCGGGGAGACCGGCGAGCAGTACTTC,CASSVLGGETGEQYF
once,TRBJ2-2,-,TRBV7-6,13,TGTGCCAGCAGCTTAGCTCCGGCCGGGGAGCTGTTTTTT,CASSLAPAGELFF
-,TRBJ2-2,TRBD1,TRBV11-3,15,TGTGCCAGCAGCCCTAGGACAGGGGGCCCCGGGGAGCTGTTTTTT,CASSPRTGGPGELFF
once,TRBJ2-3,-,TRBV7-2,16,TGTGCCAGCAGCTTAGATTGGGCCAGGGGGGCAGATACGCAGTATTTT,CASSLDWARGADTQYF
-,TRBJ2-1,-,TRBV25-1,15,TGTGCCAGCTCGGACTGGCCGGGGGCTTACAATGAGCAGTTCTTC,CASSDWPGAYNEQFF
once,TRBJ2-6,-,TRBV6-5,16,TGTGCCAGCAGTTACTCTAGGGGGTCCGGGGCCAACGTCCTGACTTTC,CASSYSRGSGANVLTF
once,TRBJ1-2,-,TRBV20-1,10,TGCAGTGCTTTACTCGGGGGCTACACCTTC,CSALLGGYTF
-,TRBJ1-6,-,TRBV7-9,14,TGTGCCAGCAGCTCTGCAAGGGTTCAGTCACCCCTCCACTTT,CASSSARVQSPLHF
-,TRBJ2-7,TRBD1,TRBV11-2,15,TGTGCCAGCAGCGTCACTAGGACAGGACCCTACGAGCAGTACTTC,CASSVTRTGPYEQYF
-,TRBJ1-6,TRBD1,TRBV7-3,14,TGTGCCAGCAGCTTAGGGACAGGGACTTCACCCCTCCACTTT,CASSLGTGTSPLHF
few,TRBJ2-1,TRBD2,TRBV7-9,19,TGTGCCAGCAGTCCGGAGACTAGCGGGGGGGCCCCATTGGTCTATGAGCAGTTCTTC,CASSPETSGGAPLVYEQFF
-,TRBJ1-5,-,TRBV4-3,15,TGCGCCAGCAGCCAAGACGTGGGTGGCAATCAGCCCCAGCATTTT,CASSQDVGGNQPQHF
-,TRBJ1-1,TRBD1,TRBV5-8,15,TGTGCCAGCAGCTTCCGAAGACAGGGGATAACTGAAGCTTTCTTT,CASSFRRQGITEAFF
-,TRBJ2-7,-,TRBV28,14,TGTGCCAGCAGGCGAGGGGGACCTTCGTACGAGCAGTACTTC,CASRRGGPSYEQYF
-,TRBJ1-2,TRBD1,TRBV27,12,TGTGCCAGCAGTTCGACAGGGGCCGGCTACACCTTC,CASSSTGAGYTF